The clone carrying this T cell receptor (beta chain) was picked up a small number of times. This entry is derived from a study of PD-1 blockade in mismatch repair-deficient tumors. The CDR3 consists of 15 residues. V dropped 2 bases and J dropped 7 bases, with 18 bases sitting between them. Germline V gene sequence: CDR1 SGDLS, CDR2 YYNGEE. Generated by immunoSEQ multiplex PCR, the TCRdb table keeps only in-frame clones and is missing some. The profile shows some 100,000 clones, 70% to 85% of them singletons. The sequenced sample was peripheral blood, obtained roughly 36 weeks after starting pembrolizumab. The chain uses TRBV9 and TRBJ1-2, with a possible D match to TRBD1 (5 bases). The TCR originated in an adult with mismatch repair-deficient cancer. In DNA form, the CDR3 reads TGTGCCAGCAGCGTGACCGGGACCCCCAACAGTGGCTACACCTTC. This codes for CASSVTGTPNSGYTF.